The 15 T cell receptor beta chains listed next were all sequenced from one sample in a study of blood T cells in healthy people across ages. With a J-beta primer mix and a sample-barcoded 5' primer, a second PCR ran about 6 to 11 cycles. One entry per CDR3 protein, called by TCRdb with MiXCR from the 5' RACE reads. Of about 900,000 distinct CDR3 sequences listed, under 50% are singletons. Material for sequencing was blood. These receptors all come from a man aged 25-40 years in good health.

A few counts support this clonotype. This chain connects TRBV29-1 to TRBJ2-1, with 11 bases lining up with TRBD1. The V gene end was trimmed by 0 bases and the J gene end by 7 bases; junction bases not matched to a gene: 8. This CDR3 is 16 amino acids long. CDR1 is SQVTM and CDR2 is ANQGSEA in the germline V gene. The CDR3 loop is CSVEDRDRGAWNEQFF. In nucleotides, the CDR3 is TGCAGCGTTGAAGATAGGGACAGGGGGGCCTGGAATGAGCAGTTCTTC.

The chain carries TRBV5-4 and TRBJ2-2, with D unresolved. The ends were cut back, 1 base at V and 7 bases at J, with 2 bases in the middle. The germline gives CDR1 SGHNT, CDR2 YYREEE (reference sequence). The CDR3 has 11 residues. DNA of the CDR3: TGTGCCAGCAGCTTGCTCGGGGAGCTGTTTTTT. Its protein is CASSLLGELFF. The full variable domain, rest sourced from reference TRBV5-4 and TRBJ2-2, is ETGVTQSPTHLIKTRGQQVTLRCSSQSGHNTVSWYQQALGQGPQFIFQYYREEENGRGNFPPRFSGLQFPNYSSELNVNALELDDSALYLCASSLLGELFFGEGSRLTVL.

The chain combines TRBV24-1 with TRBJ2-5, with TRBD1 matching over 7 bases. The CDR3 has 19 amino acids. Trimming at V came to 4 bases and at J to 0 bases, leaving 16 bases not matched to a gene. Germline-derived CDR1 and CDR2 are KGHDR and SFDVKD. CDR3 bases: TGTGCCACCAGTGAAGGGACAGTTGGGGTGATATGGTACCAAGAGACCCAGTACTTC. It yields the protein CATSEGTVGVIWYQETQYF.

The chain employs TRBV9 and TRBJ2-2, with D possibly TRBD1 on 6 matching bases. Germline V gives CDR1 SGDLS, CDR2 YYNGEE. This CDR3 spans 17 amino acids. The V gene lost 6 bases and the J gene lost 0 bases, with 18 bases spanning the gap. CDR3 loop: CASTSYTGTANTGELFF. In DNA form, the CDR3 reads TGTGCCAGCACCTCATACACAGGGACGGCGAACACCGGGGAGCTGTTTTTT.

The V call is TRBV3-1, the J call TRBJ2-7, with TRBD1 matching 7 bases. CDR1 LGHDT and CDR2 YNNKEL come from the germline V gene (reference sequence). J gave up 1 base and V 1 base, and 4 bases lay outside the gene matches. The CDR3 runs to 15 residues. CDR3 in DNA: TGTGCCAGCAGCCAAGGTGTCAGGGGGTCCTACGAGCAGTACTTC. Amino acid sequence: CASSQGVRGSYEQYF.

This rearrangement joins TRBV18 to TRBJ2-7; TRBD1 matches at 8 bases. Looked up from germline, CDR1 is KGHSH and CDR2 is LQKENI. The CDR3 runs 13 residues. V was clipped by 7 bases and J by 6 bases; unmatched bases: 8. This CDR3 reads CASFGQGSLEQYF. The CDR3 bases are TGTGCCAGCTTCGGACAGGGATCGCTCGAGCAGTACTTC.

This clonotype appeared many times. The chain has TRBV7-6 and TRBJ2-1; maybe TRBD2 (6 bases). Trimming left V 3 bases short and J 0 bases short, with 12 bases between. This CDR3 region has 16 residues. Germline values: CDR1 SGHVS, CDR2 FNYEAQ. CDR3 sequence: CASSFLAVSSYNEQFF. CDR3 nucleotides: TGTGCCAGCAGCTTCTTAGCGGTAAGCTCCTACAATGAGCAGTTCTTC.

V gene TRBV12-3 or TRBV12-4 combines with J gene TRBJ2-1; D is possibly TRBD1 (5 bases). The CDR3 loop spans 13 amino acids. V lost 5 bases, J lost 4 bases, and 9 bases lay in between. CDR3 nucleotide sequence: TGTGCCAGCAGTACCACAGGTTACAATGAGCAGTTCTTC. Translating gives CASSTTGYNEQFF.

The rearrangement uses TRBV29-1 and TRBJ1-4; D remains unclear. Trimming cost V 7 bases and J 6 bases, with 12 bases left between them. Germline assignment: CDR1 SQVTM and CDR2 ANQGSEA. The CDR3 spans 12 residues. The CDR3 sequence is CSGRAQDEKLFF. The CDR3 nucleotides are TGCAGCGGCCGGGCCCAGGATGAAAAACTGTTTTTT.

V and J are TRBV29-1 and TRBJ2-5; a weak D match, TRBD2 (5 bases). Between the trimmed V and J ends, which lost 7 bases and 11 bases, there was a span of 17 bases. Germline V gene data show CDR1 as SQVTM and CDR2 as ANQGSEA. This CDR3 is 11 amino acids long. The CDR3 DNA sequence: TGCAGCGCCATGGGAGTTAATGAGCAGTACTTC. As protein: CSAMGVNEQYF.

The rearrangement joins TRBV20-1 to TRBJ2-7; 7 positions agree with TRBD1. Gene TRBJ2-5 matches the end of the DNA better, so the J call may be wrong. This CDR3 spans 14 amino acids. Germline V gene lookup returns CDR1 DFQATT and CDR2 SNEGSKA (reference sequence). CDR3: CSATEGQLQETQYF. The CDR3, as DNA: TGCAGTGCTACAGAGGGACAGCTCCAAGAGACCCAGTACTTC.

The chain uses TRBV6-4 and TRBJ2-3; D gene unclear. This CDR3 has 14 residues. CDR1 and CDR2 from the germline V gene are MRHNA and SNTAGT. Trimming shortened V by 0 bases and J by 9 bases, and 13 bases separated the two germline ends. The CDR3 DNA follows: TGTGCCAGCAGTGACTCTGGCCAGCACGGCACGCAGTATTTT. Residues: CASSDSGQHGTQYF.

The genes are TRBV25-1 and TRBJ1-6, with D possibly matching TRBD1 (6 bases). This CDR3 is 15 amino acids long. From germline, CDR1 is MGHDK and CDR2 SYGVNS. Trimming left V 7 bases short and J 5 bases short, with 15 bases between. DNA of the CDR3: TGTGCCAGCACTAAACAGGACAGTAATAATTCACCCCTCCACTTT. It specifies CASTKQDSNNSPLHF.

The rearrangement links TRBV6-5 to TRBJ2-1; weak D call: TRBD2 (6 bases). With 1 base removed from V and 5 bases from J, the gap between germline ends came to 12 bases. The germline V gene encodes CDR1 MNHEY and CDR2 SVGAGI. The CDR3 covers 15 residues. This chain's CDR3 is CASSYWGETDNEQFF. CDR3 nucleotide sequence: TGTGCCAGCAGTTACTGGGGGGAGACTGACAATGAGCAGTTCTTC.

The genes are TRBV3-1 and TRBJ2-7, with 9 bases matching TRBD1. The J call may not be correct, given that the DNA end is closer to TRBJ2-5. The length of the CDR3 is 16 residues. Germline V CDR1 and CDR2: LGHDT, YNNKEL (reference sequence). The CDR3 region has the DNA TGTGCCAGCAGCCTACATCGGGACAGGGACCAAGAGACCCAGTACTTC. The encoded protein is CASSLHRDRDQETQYF.